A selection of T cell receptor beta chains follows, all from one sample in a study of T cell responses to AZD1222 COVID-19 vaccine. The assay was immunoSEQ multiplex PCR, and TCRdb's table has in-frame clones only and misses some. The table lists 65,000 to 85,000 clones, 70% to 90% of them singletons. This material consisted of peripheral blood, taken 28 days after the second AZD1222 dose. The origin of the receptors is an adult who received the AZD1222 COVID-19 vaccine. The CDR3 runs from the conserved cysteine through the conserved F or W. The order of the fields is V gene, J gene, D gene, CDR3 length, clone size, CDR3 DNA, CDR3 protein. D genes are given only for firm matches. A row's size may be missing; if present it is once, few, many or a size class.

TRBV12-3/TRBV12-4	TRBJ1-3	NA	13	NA	TGTGCCAGCAGCCAGGGTAGGAGAAACACCATATATTTT	CASSQGRRNTIYF
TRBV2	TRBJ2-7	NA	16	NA	TGTGCCAGCAGTGTCATGATGGGGCAGGGTGCAGACGAGCAGTACTTC	CASSVMMGQGADEQYF
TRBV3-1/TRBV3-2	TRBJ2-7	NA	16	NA	TGTGCCAGCAGCCAATGGGGCCAAGCGAGCTCCTACGAGCAGTACTTC	CASSQWGQASSYEQYF
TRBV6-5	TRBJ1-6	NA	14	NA	TGTGCCAGCAACGAGGGGTATTCTAATTCACCCCTCCACTTT	CASNEGYSNSPLHF
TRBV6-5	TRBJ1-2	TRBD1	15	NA	TGTGCCAGCAGATTCCCCGGACAGGGGGGGTGGGGCTACACCTTC	CASRFPGQGGWGYTF
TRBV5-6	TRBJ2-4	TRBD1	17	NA	TGTGCCAGCAGAAACCGGGACAGGGGAGTGGTTGAAAACATTCAGTACTTC	CASRNRDRGVVENIQYF
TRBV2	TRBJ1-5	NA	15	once	TGTGCCAGCCAGTCCGGGGGGCAGGTCAATCAGCCCCAGCATTTT	CASQSGGQVNQPQHF
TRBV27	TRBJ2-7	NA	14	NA	TGTGCCAGCAGTACCTACAGGGCCTCCTACGAGCAGTACTTC	CASSTYRASYEQYF
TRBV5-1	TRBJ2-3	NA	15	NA	TGCGCCAGCAGCTTGGGAGGGCTGGCCGTGGATACGCAGTATTTT	CASSLGGLAVDTQYF
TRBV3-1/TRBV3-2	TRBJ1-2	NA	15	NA	TGTGCCAGCAGCCAAGTTTATGAGGGCTCCTATGGCTACACCTTC	CASSQVYEGSYGYTF
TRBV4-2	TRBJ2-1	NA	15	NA	TGTGCCAGTTCCGGGGGTGGGCAGGGGAATTACGAGCAGTTCTTC	CASSGGGQGNYEQFF